The clone carrying this T cell receptor (beta chain) has only a few counts. What it recognizes is unknown. These data belong to a study of graft-versus-host responses after intestinal transplantation. Study as a whole: Among the recipients, all got anti-thymocyte globulin induction and then tacrolimus and steroids for approximately 3 years. General study results and limits: Recipient marrow showed GvH clones, some seen first in ileum or blood.

Germline loops: CDR1 MDHEN, CDR2 SYDVKM. This CDR3 is 12 amino acids long. V lost 3 bases and J 3 bases, leaving 6 bases between the germline ends. Libraries were prepared by immunoSEQ multiplex PCR; TCRdb keeps only in-frame clonotypes and omits some of them. The sample holds 14,000 to 15,000 clones, about 94% seen once. The TCR comes from a human patient who received an intestinal transplant, so some T cells may come from the graft donor. The chain combines TRBV28 with TRBJ2-7, with TRBD1 as a possible D gene (5 bases). The sample here was PBMCs, taken 9 days after transplant. The CDR3 loop is CASSFQGYEQYF. The CDR3 DNA reads TGTGCCAGCAGTTTCCAGGGCTACGAGCAGTACTTC. The variable domain in full, completed from reference TRBV28 and TRBJ2-7, reads DVKVTQSSRYLVKRTGEKVFLECVQDMDHENMFWYRQDPGLGLRLIYFSYDVKMKEKGDIPEGYSVSREKKERFSLILESASTNQTSMYLCASSFQGYEQYFGPGTRLTVT.